Below are 9 T cell receptor beta chains sequenced from a single sample in a study of identical twins. In TCRdb, the 5' RACE reads were re-called with MiXCR into one record per CDR3 protein. Of hundreds of thousands of distinct CDR3 sequences in the sample, approximately 6% were seen once. Sequencing was done on a sample of naive T cells sorted from blood. The receptors were sampled from a man younger than 35 in good health.

In this sample, this clonotype turned up a few times. V gene TRBV20-1 combines with J gene TRBJ2-3; 12 bases align to TRBD2. V lost 6 bases, J lost 5 bases, and 6 bases stayed unmatched. The CDR3 has 14 amino acids. The germline V gene encodes CDR1 DFQATT and CDR2 SNEGSKA (reference sequence). The DNA of the CDR3 is TGCAGTGCGCCTCTAGCGGGGGGGGGAGATACGCAGTATTTT. Its protein product is CSAPLAGGGDTQYF.

The chain combines TRBV4-1 with TRBJ2-2; TRBD2 agrees at 7 bases. The V gene's germline CDR1 is MGHRA and CDR2 YSYEKL. Losses at the gene ends were 5 bases for V and 0 bases for J; bases not matched to a gene: 6. CDR3 length equals 16 residues. CDR3 region: CASSSSRGANTGELFF. The DNA for the CDR3 is TGCGCCAGCAGCTCCTCCCGGGGGGCGAACACCGGGGAGCTGTTTTTT.

The sample holds many counts of this clonotype. V and J are TRBV12-3 or TRBV12-4 and TRBJ2-7; 11 bases line up with TRBD2. The junction had 7 bases not matched to a gene; V was cut back by 6 bases and J by 6 bases. This CDR3 has 14 amino acids. CDR3 protein: CASSLTSGVPEQYF. In DNA form, the CDR3 reads TGTGCCAGCAGCCTGACTAGCGGGGTGCCCGAGCAGTACTTC.

This clonotype occurred many times. The chain combines TRBV7-2 with TRBJ2-1, with 10 nucleotides matching TRBD2. J gave up 7 bases and V 5 bases, and 5 bases lay outside the gene matches. Germline CDR1 and CDR2: SGHTA and FQGNSA. This CDR3 is built from 14 residues. The CDR3 region is CASSAGLALNEQFF. CDR3 coding DNA: TGTGCCAGCAGCGCGGGACTAGCGCTTAATGAGCAGTTCTTC.

In this sample, this clonotype turned up a few times. This chain links TRBV6-9 with TRBJ2-4; TRBD1 aligns across 11 bases. Per the germline V gene, CDR1 is MNHGY and CDR2 is SVAAGI. There are 20 residues in the CDR3. Unmatched junction bases numbered 12, after V lost 0 bases and J lost 2 bases. The CDR3 DNA is TGTGCCAGCAGTTATTCGACGTACCCGGGACAGGGGGTTACCAAAAACATTCAGTACTTC. Its protein is CASSYSTYPGQGVTKNIQYF.

This clonotype was seen repeatedly, ten times or more. The chain carries TRBV6-1 and TRBJ2-7; 7 bases agree with TRBD2. The germline CDR1 and CDR2 sequences are MNHNS and SASEGT. The V gene end was trimmed by 7 bases and the J gene end by 4 bases; junction bases not matched to a gene: 7. CDR3 length: 13 amino acids. The CDR3 DNA reads as TGTGCCAGCAAAGCTAGCGGAGGTTACGAGCAGTACGTC. Encoded protein: CASKASGGYEQYV.

The rearrangement links TRBV7-8 to TRBJ1-1; D unresolved. CDR1 is SGHVS and CDR2 is FQNEAQ in the germline V gene. CDR3 length: 13 residues. The V and J ends lost 4 bases and 4 bases respectively, with 10 bases between them. This CDR3 is CASSSEGSTEAFF. The DNA for the CDR3 is TGTGCCAGCAGCTCGGAAGGGTCCACTGAAGCTTTCTTT.

The chain combines TRBV5-1 with TRBJ2-1; TRBD2 agrees at 7 bases. The J segment lost 6 bases and the V segment lost 1 base, leaving 7 bases of the junction unmatched. This CDR3 has 15 amino acids. From germline, CDR1 is SGHRS and CDR2 YFSETQ. The CDR3 region is CASSLRSGTSNEQFF. The CDR3 DNA follows: TGCGCCAGCAGCTTGCGCAGCGGGACGTCCAATGAGCAGTTCTTC.

Only a few counts were recorded for this clonotype. The V and J genes are TRBV6-1 and TRBJ2-1, with 12 positions matching TRBD2. This CDR3 spans 16 amino acids. V shed 4 bases, J shed 8 bases, and the junction held 9 bases outside the gene matches. Germline values: CDR1 MNHNS, CDR2 SASEGT. The CDR3 loop is CASSGGLAGSLYEQFF. Here the CDR3 DNA reads TGTGCCAGCAGTGGTGGACTAGCGGGATCTTTGTATGAGCAGTTCTTC.